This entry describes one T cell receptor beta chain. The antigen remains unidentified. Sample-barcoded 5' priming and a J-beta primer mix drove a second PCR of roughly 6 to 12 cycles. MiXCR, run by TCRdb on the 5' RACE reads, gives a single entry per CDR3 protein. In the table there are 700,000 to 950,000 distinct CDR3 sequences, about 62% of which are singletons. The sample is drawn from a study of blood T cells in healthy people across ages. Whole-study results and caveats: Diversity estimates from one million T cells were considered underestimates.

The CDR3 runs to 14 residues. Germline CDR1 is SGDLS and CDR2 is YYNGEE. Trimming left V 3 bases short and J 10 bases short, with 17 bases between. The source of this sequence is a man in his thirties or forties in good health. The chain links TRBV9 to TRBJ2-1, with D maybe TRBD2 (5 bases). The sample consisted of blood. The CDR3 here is CASSGEISEGEQFF. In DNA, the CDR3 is TGTGCCAGCAGCGGGGAGATAAGTGAGGGAGAGCAGTTCTTC.